The 21 T cell receptor beta chains below were found in one sample sequenced in a study of beta chain features in type 1 diabetes. Study conclusions and caveats: A moderate, significant TCRB CDR3 shortening appeared in type 1 diabetes across four CD4+ subsets.

As every portion of the isolated RNA was reverse transcribed, the sequencing read expressed TCRB transcripts. The repertoire was sequenced with immunoSEQ multiplex PCR; TCRdb's copy has only in-frame clones and lacks some. The data contain tens of thousands of clones, about 45% of them singletons. Their specific antigens are unknown. Input material: stem cell memory CD4+ T cells from blood. These receptor sequences come from a man aged 30 to 45 with type 1 diabetes.

CDR3 region: CASSTPSGSPYEQYF. CDR3 in DNA: TGTGCCAGCAGTACTCCTAGCGGGAGCCCCTACGAGCAGTACTTC. The J gene is TRBJ2-7, the V gene TRBV28, with TRBD2 identical over 10 bases. The CDR3 spans 15 residues. The V gene end was trimmed by 5 bases and the J gene end by 2 bases; junction bases not matched to a gene: 6. Germline V lookup: CDR1 MDHEN, CDR2 SYDVKM.

Only a few counts were recorded for this clone. The gene calls are TRBV7-9 and TRBJ2-7, with 8 bases lining up with TRBD1. V was clipped by 6 bases and J by 0 bases; unmatched bases: 7. Per germline, CDR1 SEHNR and CDR2 FQNEAQ (reference sequence). The CDR3 covers 15 residues. CDR3 in DNA: TGTGCCAGCAGTCCGCTCGGACAGGGCTCCTACGAGCAGTACTTC. The encoded protein is CASSPLGQGSYEQYF.

The chain couples TRBV6-1 to TRBJ2-3, with 8 bases aligning to TRBD2. CDR1 and CDR2 (germline): MNHNS, SASEGT. CDR3 length: 13 amino acids. V shed 7 bases, J shed 3 bases, and the junction held 3 bases outside the gene matches. The CDR3 nucleotides read TGTGCCAGCATCGGCGGGGGGACAGATACGCAGTATTTT. Its protein product is CASIGGGTDTQYF.

In this sample, this clone turned up a few times. The chain joins TRBV5-1 to TRBJ2-2, with 10 bases fitting TRBD1. The trim removed 4 bases at V and 3 bases at J, leaving 3 bases unmatched. In germline, CDR1 is SGHRS, CDR2 YFSETQ. CDR3 length: 15 residues. The CDR3 DNA is TGCGCCAGCAGCCCCGGGACAGGGGACACCGGGGAGCTGTTTTTT. It translates to CASSPGTGDTGELFF.

This rearrangement joins TRBV28 to TRBJ2-7, with D possibly TRBD1 on 6 matching bases. The CDR3 consists of 14 residues. Deletions cut 5 bases from V and 2 bases from J, with 13 bases between. Germline lookup yields CDR1 MDHEN and CDR2 SYDVKM. This CDR3 is CASSQPGQPYEQYF. The CDR3 region has the DNA TGTGCCAGCAGTCAACCGGGACAACCCTACGAGCAGTACTTC.

V and J are TRBV13 and TRBJ1-2, with 10 positions matching TRBD1. Germline CDR1 reads PRHDT; CDR2 reads FYEKMQ (reference sequence). The CDR3 is made up of 15 amino acids. The V segment lost 4 bases and the J segment 4 bases; nucleotides outside the gene matches: 6. The CDR3 nucleotides read TGTGCCAGCAGCTCGCTTGGACAGGGGGGCTATGGCTACACCTTC. Translating it yields CASSSLGQGGYGYTF.

The rearrangement links TRBV20-1 to TRBJ2-5, with D uncertain. V shed 4 bases and J shed 1 base, with 4 bases lying between them. This CDR3 comprises 11 residues. The germline V gene encodes CDR1 DFQATT and CDR2 SNEGSKA (reference sequence). This CDR3 reads CSANIQETQYF. DNA of the CDR3: TGCAGTGCTAACATCCAAGAGACCCAGTACTTC.

V is TRBV6-6 and J is TRBJ2-5, with 7 bases identical to TRBD2. Trimming at V came to 4 bases and at J to 5 bases, leaving 4 bases not matched to a gene. In germline, CDR1 is MNHNY, CDR2 SVGAGI (reference sequence). The CDR3 sequence is 13 residues long. The CDR3, as DNA: TGTGCCAGCAGTTGGGGGGGTGGGGAGACCCAGTACTTC. This codes for CASSWGGGETQYF.

The chain recombines TRBV29-1 with TRBJ2-3; 7 bases align to TRBD2. The CDR3 is made up of 13 amino acids. Germline-derived CDR1 and CDR2 are SQVTM and ANQGSEA. The ends lost 4 bases at V and 2 bases at J; junction bases unmatched: 3. In DNA form, the CDR3 reads TGCAGCGTTGGGCGGGAGTACACAGATACGCAGTATTTT. As protein: CSVGREYTDTQYF.

The sample holds a few counts of this clone. The V gene is TRBV2, the J gene TRBJ2-7, with D tentatively TRBD2 (5 bases). Germline loops: CDR1 SNHLY, CDR2 FYNNEI. The V and J ends lost 4 bases and 5 bases respectively, with 15 bases between them. This CDR3 region has 14 residues. The CDR3, as DNA: TGTGCCAGCAGTGTAGGAGCTTCGAGGGACGAGCAGTACTTC. Encoded protein: CASSVGASRDEQYF.

This chain connects TRBV7-2 to TRBJ2-1; 8 positions match TRBD2. The J segment lost 3 bases and the V segment lost 5 bases, leaving 6 bases of the junction unmatched. The CDR3 extends over 15 amino acids. Looked up from germline, CDR1 is SGHTA and CDR2 is FQGNSA. The CDR3 coding sequence is TGTGCCAGCAGCCAAGCGGGAGTCAACTACAATGAGCAGTTCTTC. Translation: CASSQAGVNYNEQFF.

The chain employs TRBV5-4 and TRBJ2-5, with TRBD1 matching over 7 bases. Per the germline V gene, CDR1 is SGHNT and CDR2 is YYREEE (reference sequence). The CDR3 runs 14 residues. The V segment lost 4 bases and the J segment 2 bases; nucleotides outside the gene matches: 5. The CDR3 spells CASSPGTDQETQYF. CDR3 DNA sequence: TGTGCCAGCAGCCCTGGGACAGATCAAGAGACCCAGTACTTC.

This clone was seen more than once but under ten times. The chain couples TRBV6-6 to TRBJ1-5; D might be TRBD1 (5 bases). Looked up from germline, CDR1 is MNHNY and CDR2 is SVGAGI (reference sequence). V was clipped by 7 bases and J by 3 bases, with 13 bases between them. The CDR3 is made up of 14 amino acids. The CDR3: CASTPSRDNQPQHF. The CDR3, as DNA: TGTGCCAGCACTCCCTCCAGGGACAATCAGCCCCAGCATTTT.

V is TRBV11-2 and J is TRBJ2-2, with 8 bases aligning to TRBD1. Germline CDR1 reads SGHAT; CDR2 reads FQNNGV. There are 15 residues in the CDR3. J lost 4 bases, V lost 5 bases, and 6 bases had no gene match. CDR3 nucleotide sequence: TGTGCCAGCAGCCTGACAGGGGTAGCCACCGGGGAGCTGTTTTTT. As protein: CASSLTGVATGELFF.

This chain uses TRBV4-2 with TRBJ2-1; 13 nucleotides align to TRBD2. Germline loops: CDR1 LGHNA, CDR2 YNFKEQ. The CDR3 totals 16 residues. The junction had 4 bases not matched to a gene; V was cut back by 0 bases and J by 8 bases. In DNA, the CDR3 is TGTGCCAGCAGCCAAGATTCAACTAGCGGGGGGGATGAGCAGTTCTTC. Its translation is CASSQDSTSGGDEQFF.

The J gene is TRBJ1-6, the V gene TRBV5-4, with D possibly being TRBD1 (6 bases). V lost 3 bases to trimming and J lost 11 bases, with 12 bases between them. Germline loops: CDR1 SGHNT, CDR2 YYREEE (reference sequence). CDR3 length: 13 residues. The CDR3, as DNA: TGTGCCAGCAGCTCGACAGGTACTGCACCCCTCCACTTT. Its translation is CASSSTGTAPLHF.

V and J are TRBV6-4 and TRBJ1-2; unclear D gene. The CDR3 covers 14 residues. The germline CDR1 and CDR2 sequences are MRHNA and SNTAGT. The V end was cut by 6 bases, the J end by 4 bases, with 15 bases between. The CDR3 DNA is TGTGCCAGCAGCCCGAGGCCAACCATCTATGGCTACACCTTC. Translation: CASSPRPTIYGYTF.

This sequence joins TRBV7-9 and TRBJ2-7, with a weak D call TRBD1 (5 bases). CDR3 length: 12 residues. Deletions cut 0 bases from V and 6 bases from J, with 6 bases between. CDR1 is SEHNR and CDR2 is FQNEAQ in the germline V gene (reference sequence). CDR3 protein: CASSLARAEQYF. The CDR3 DNA reads as TGTGCCAGCAGCTTAGCCAGGGCCGAGCAGTACTTC. Full variable domain (remainder filled in from reference TRBV7-9 and TRBJ2-7): DTGVSQNPRHKITKRGQNVTFRCDPISEHNRLYWYRQTLGQGPEFLTYFQNEAQLEKSRLLSDRFSAERPKGSFSTLEIQRTEQGDSAMYLCASSLARAEQYFGPGTRLTVT.

This sequence joins TRBV18 and TRBJ1-2; D perhaps matches TRBD1 (5 bases). CDR3 length: 14 residues. Per germline, CDR1 KGHSH and CDR2 LQKENI. Trimming took 3 bases from V and 7 from J, leaving 15 bases between them. As DNA, the CDR3 is TGTGCCAGCTCACCTTGGGAGGGGCGAGGTGGCTACACCTTC. The encoded protein is CASSPWEGRGGYTF.

This clone has more than one count but fewer than ten. The V gene is TRBV9, the J gene TRBJ2-1; D may be TRBD2 (5 bases). There are 12 residues in the CDR3. V dropped 3 bases and J dropped 10 bases, with 11 bases sitting between them. Germline CDR1 is SGDLS and CDR2 is YYNGEE. In DNA form, the CDR3 reads TGTGCCAGCAGCGCCGGACTTACGGAGCAGTTCTTC. It encodes CASSAGLTEQFF. Looking up the rest from reference TRBV9 and TRBJ2-1 gives the full variable domain: DSGVTQTPKHLITATGQRVTLRCSPRSGDLSVYWYQQSLDQGLQFLIQYYNGEERAKGNILERFSAQQFPDLHSELNLSSLELGDSALYFCASSAGLTEQFFGPGTRLTVL.

The chain couples TRBV12-2 to TRBJ2-7; the table's TRBD1 call for D was not verified on the DNA. TRBV12-2 is termed a pseudogene. The CDR3 loop spans 14 amino acids. CDR3 bases: TGTGCAAGTCGCTTCGAGGGACAGATCTACGAGCAGTACTTC. Its protein is CASRFEGQIYEQYF.